Below are 18 T cell receptor beta chains sequenced from a single sample in a study of T cell repertoires in cytomegalovirus infection. TCRdb redid the calling of the reads with MiXCR, one entry per CDR3 protein. The sample yields hundreds of thousands of distinct CDR3 sequences, 24% seen once. Sequencing used CD8+ T cells from PBMCs. The receptors originated from a human donor in good health (CMV status not recorded). Some clones in this sample may be carry-over from other donors' samples.

This clonotype was counted a few times. The chain joins TRBV29-1 to TRBJ2-1; TRBD2 matches at 9 bases. Germline V gives CDR1 SQVTM, CDR2 ANQGSEA. The CDR3 contains 14 residues. With 4 bases clipped from V and 5 bases from J, the junction kept 6 bases outside the gene matches. The CDR3 spells CSVAGTSSNNEQFF. The CDR3 nucleotides are TGCAGCGTTGCCGGGACTAGCTCAAACAATGAGCAGTTCTTC.

The CDR3 bases are TGCAGTGCTAGGGGAATACAGGGGTCTCGGAACACCATATATTTT. Its protein product is CSARGIQGSRNTIYF. The chain combines TRBV20-1 with TRBJ1-3; the match to TRBD1 covers 7 bases. J lost 7 bases, V lost 3 bases, and 12 bases had no gene match. The CDR3 totals 15 residues. The germline V gene has CDR1 DFQATT and CDR2 SNEGSKA (reference sequence).

This clonotype was seen ten or more times. The chain couples TRBV7-2 to TRBJ2-7; 11 nucleotides match TRBD2. Germline lookup yields CDR1 SGHTA and CDR2 FQGNSA. This CDR3 region has 16 residues. After removal of 4 bases from V and 2 bases from J, the junction contained 7 bases not matched to a gene. This chain's CDR3 is CASSSPLAGGTYEQYF. In DNA form, the CDR3 reads TGTGCCAGCAGCTCGCCCCTAGCGGGGGGCACCTACGAGCAGTACTTC.

This clonotype was counted many times. The rearrangement joins TRBV7-2 to TRBJ1-3, with D possibly TRBD1 on 6 matching bases. Looked up from germline, CDR1 is SGHTA and CDR2 is FQGNSA. The V gene lost 3 bases and the J gene lost 4 bases, with 13 bases spanning the gap. CDR3 length: 15 residues. The CDR3 spells CASSFRQDVGNTIYF. In DNA form, the CDR3 reads TGTGCCAGCAGCTTTCGACAGGACGTAGGAAACACCATATATTTT. The full variable domain, with the rest looked up from reference TRBV7-2 and TRBJ1-3, is GAGVSQSPSNKVTEKGKDVELRCDPISGHTALYWYRQSLGQGLEFLIYFQGNSAPDKSGLPSDRFSAERTGGSVSTLTIQRTQQEDSAVYLCASSFRQDVGNTIYFGEGSWLTVV.

J is TRBJ1-1 and V is TRBV14; 11 bases map to TRBD1. The CDR3 spans 18 residues. Trimming removed 1 base from V and 1 base from J; junction bases left unmatched: 8. Germline CDR1 and CDR2: SGHDN and FVKESK. CDR3 loop: CASSQGPGQGGPNTEAFF. CDR3 sequence (DNA): TGTGCCAGCAGCCAAGGACCGGGACAGGGGGGCCCGAACACTGAAGCTTTCTTT.

The V call is TRBV20-1, the J call TRBJ2-3; 8 bases match TRBD1. V shed 5 bases, J shed 2 bases, and the junction held 15 bases outside the gene matches. CDR3 length: 17 residues. The germline V gene has CDR1 DFQATT and CDR2 SNEGSKA (reference sequence). This chain's CDR3 is CSAPAQSRGLITDTQYF. The CDR3, as DNA: TGCAGTGCTCCAGCCCAAAGCAGGGGGCTAATCACAGATACGCAGTATTTT.

The sample holds many counts of this clonotype. V is TRBV7-8 and J is TRBJ1-1; D remains ambiguous. Germline-derived CDR1 and CDR2 are SGHVS and FQNEAQ. Trimming removed 7 bases at V and 0 bases at J, with 6 bases between. This CDR3 comprises 12 residues. The CDR3 DNA is TGTGCCAGCACCCTCCTGAACACTGAAGCTTTCTTT. This sequence encodes CASTLLNTEAFF.

The table lists this clonotype with many counts. The chain has TRBV28 and TRBJ2-6, with D unclear. Trimming left V 6 bases short and J 13 bases short, with 19 bases between. This CDR3 comprises 14 residues. CDR1 is MDHEN and CDR2 is SYDVKM in the germline V gene. The CDR3 here is CASSPLSDLGVLTF. The CDR3 nucleotides read TGTGCCAGCAGCCCTTTAAGTGATCTAGGTGTCCTGACTTTC.

This clonotype was found a few times. The chain uses TRBV19 and TRBJ2-7; no clear D. V lost 3 bases and J lost 1, with 13 bases in between. Germline V gene lookup returns CDR1 LNHDA and CDR2 SQIVND (reference sequence). The CDR3 has 15 amino acids. CDR3 sequence reads: CASSIGWGTSYEQYF. CDR3 in DNA: TGTGCCAGTAGTATTGGATGGGGAACTTCCTACGAGCAGTACTTC.

The chain carries TRBV10-3 and TRBJ1-2; D is ambiguous. This CDR3 comprises 12 residues. CDR1 is ENHRY, CDR2 SYGVKD, per germline. The V gene lost 10 bases and the J gene lost 4 bases, with 13 bases spanning the gap. The CDR3, as DNA: TGTGCCACTGGGCCACCCGGCTATGGCTACACCTTC. This codes for CATGPPGYGYTF.

This clonotype was recorded only once. This chain uses TRBV15 with TRBJ2-1; weak D call: TRBD2 (6 bases). The CDR3 consists of 13 residues. The V gene lost 0 bases and the J gene lost 9 bases, with 9 bases spanning the gap. Germline values: CDR1 LNHNV, CDR2 YYDKDF (reference sequence). CDR3 bases: TGTGCCACCAGCAGAGATTTAGCGGCTGAGCAGTTCTTC. Translating it yields CATSRDLAAEQFF.

The sample holds many counts of this clonotype. J is TRBJ2-1 and V is TRBV7-2; 7 bases are shared with TRBD2. Germline V lookup: CDR1 SGHTA, CDR2 FQGNSA. The CDR3 has 15 amino acids. J gave up 4 bases and V 1 base, and 4 bases lay outside the gene matches. The DNA of the CDR3 is TGTGCCAGCAGCTTAGTTAGCGGGCAGTACAATGAGCAGTTCTTC. Protein: CASSLVSGQYNEQFF.

This clonotype was observed many times. This sequence joins TRBV28 and TRBJ1-2; maybe TRBD1 (6 bases). This CDR3 has 13 amino acids. Trimming cost V 10 bases and J 3 bases, with 15 bases left between them. Germline CDR1 MDHEN, CDR2 SYDVKM. The CDR3 bases are TGTGCCACCCGCCGGACAGTGGACTATGGCTACACCTTC. This codes for CATRRTVDYGYTF.

This clonotype was seen a handful of times. The chain couples TRBV11-2 to TRBJ2-5; the match to TRBD2 covers 15 bases. The CDR3 is 15 amino acids. Germline CDR1 SGHAT, CDR2 FQNNGV. Germline trimming cut 10 bases from V and 4 bases from J; bases unmatched to any gene: 7. Here the CDR3 DNA reads TGTGCCACCCGCGGACTAGCGGGGGGGCTAGAGACCCAGTACTTC. It encodes CATRGLAGGLETQYF.

The rearrangement links TRBV20-1 to TRBJ1-2, with a weak D call TRBD1 (5 bases). The CDR3 totals 13 residues. CDR1 and CDR2 (germline): DFQATT, SNEGSKA (reference sequence). The V end was cut by 3 bases, the J end by 2 bases, with 10 bases between. The CDR3 DNA reads as TGCAGTGCTAGGGGACGGCTGAACTATGGCTACACCTTC. Amino acid sequence: CSARGRLNYGYTF.

The chain employs TRBV25-1 and TRBJ1-5, with D possibly TRBD1 on 6 matching bases. V lost 6 bases to trimming and J lost 6 bases, with 12 bases between them. CDR3 size: 13 residues. In germline, CDR1 is MGHDK, CDR2 SYGVNS. This CDR3 is CASSGGAGQPQHF. Written as DNA, the CDR3 is TGTGCCAGCAGCGGGGGGGCGGGTCAGCCCCAGCATTTT.

This clonotype was seen ten or more times. The chain couples TRBV12-3 or TRBV12-4 to TRBJ1-1; D gene unclear. The ends were cut back, 2 bases at V and 6 bases at J, with 16 bases in the middle. This CDR3 has 15 amino acids. The CDR3 here is CASSLLRPQGAEAFF. Here the CDR3 DNA reads TGTGCCAGCAGTTTACTTCGCCCCCAAGGCGCTGAAGCTTTCTTT.

This clonotype was observed a few times. Here the CDR3 reads CASSERTSGGANTGELFF. The CDR3 DNA is TGTGCCAGCAGTGAAAGAACTAGCGGGGGAGCGAACACCGGGGAGCTGTTTTTT. The chain couples TRBV2 to TRBJ2-2; the match to TRBD2 covers 11 bases. The germline gives CDR1 SNHLY, CDR2 FYNNEI. The J segment lost 0 bases and the V segment lost 2 bases, leaving 5 bases of the junction unmatched. The CDR3 is made up of 18 amino acids.